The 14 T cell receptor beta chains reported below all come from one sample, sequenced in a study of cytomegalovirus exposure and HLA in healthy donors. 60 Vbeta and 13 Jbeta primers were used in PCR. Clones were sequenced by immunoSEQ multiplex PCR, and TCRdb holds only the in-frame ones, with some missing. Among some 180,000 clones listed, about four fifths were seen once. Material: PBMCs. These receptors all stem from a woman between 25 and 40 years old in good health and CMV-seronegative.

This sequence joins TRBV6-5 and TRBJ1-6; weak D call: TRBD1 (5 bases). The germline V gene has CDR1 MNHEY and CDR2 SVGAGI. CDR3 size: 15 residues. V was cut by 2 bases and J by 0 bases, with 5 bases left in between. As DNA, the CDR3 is TGTGCCAGCAGTTACGACAGCTCCTATAATTCACCCCTCCACTTT. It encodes CASSYDSSYNSPLHF.

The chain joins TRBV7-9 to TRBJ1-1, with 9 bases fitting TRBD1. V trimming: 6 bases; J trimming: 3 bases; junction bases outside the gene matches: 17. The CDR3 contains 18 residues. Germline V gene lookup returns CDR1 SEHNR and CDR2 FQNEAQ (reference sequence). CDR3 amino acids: CASSRLQGALKGDTEAFF. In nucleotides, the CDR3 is TGTGCCAGCAGTCGTTTACAGGGGGCCCTTAAAGGAGACACTGAAGCTTTCTTT.

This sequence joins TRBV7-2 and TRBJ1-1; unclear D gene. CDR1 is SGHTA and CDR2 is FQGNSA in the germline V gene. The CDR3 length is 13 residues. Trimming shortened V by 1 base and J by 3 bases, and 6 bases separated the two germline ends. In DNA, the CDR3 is TGTGCCAGCAGCTTAGGGACTTACACTGAAGCTTTCTTT. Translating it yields CASSLGTYTEAFF. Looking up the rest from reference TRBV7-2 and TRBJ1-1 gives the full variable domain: GAGVSQSPSNKVTEKGKDVELRCDPISGHTALYWYRQSLGQGLEFLIYFQGNSAPDKSGLPSDRFSAERTGGSVSTLTIQRTQQEDSAVYLCASSLGTYTEAFFGQGTRLTVV.

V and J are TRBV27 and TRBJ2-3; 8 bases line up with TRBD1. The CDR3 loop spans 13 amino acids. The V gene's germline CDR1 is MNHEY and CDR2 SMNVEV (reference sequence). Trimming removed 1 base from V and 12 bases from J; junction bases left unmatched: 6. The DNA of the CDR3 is TGTGCCAGCAGTTTATTTCAGGGGGCCTCCCAGTATTTT. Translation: CASSLFQGASQYF.

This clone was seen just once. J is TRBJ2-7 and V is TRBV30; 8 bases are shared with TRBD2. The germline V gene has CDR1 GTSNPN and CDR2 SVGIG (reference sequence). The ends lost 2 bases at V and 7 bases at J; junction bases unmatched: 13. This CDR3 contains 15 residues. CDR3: CAWSRGGRLPREQYF. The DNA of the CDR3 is TGTGCCTGGAGTCGGGGGGGACGGTTGCCTCGAGAGCAGTACTTC.

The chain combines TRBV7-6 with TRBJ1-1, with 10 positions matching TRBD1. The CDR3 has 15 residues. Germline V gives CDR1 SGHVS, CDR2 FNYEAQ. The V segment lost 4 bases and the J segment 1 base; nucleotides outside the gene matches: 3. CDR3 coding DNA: TGTGCCAGCAGCTCGCGACAGGGGGCGAACACTGAAGCTTTCTTT. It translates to CASSSRQGANTEAFF.

CDR3 residues: CASTVGLLMNTEAFF. The CDR3 DNA is TGTGCCAGCACTGTGGGACTGCTTATGAACACTGAAGCTTTCTTT. The gene calls are TRBV2 and TRBJ1-1; maybe TRBD1 (5 bases). V shed 7 bases and J shed 0 bases, with 15 bases lying between them. In germline, CDR1 is SNHLY, CDR2 FYNNEI. CDR3 length: 15 amino acids.

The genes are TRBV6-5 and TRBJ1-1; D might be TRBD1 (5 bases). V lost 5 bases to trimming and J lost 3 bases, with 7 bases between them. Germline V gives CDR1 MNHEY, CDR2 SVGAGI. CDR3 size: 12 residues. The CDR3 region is CASSGGDTEAFF. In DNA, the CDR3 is TGTGCCAGCAGTGGGGGGGACACTGAAGCTTTCTTT.

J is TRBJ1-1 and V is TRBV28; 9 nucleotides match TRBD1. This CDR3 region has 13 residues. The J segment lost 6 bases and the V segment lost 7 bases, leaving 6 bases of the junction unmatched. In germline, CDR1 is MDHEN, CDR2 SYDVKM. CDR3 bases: TGTGCCAGCACAGACAGGGGGTACGCTGAAGCTTTCTTT. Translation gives CASTDRGYAEAFF.

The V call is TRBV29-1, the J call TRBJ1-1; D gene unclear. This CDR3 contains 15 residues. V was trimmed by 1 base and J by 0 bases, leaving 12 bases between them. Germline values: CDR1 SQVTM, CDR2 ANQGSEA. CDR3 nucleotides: TGCAGCGTTGAAGGGCAGAGACACATGAACACTGAAGCTTTCTTT. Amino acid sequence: CSVEGQRHMNTEAFF.

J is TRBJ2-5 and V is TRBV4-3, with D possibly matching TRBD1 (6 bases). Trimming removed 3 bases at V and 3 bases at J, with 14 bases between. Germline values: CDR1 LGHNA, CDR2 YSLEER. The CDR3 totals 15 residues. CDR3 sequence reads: CASSQGGQREETQYF. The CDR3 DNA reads TGCGCCAGCAGCCAGGGCGGACAGAGAGAAGAGACCCAGTACTTC.

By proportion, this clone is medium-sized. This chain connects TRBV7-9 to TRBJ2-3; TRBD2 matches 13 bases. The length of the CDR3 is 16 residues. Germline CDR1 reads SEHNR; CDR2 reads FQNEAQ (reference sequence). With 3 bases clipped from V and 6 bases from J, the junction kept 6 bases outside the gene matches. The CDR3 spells CASSFGTSGVQDTQYF. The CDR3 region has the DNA TGTGCCAGCAGCTTTGGGACTAGCGGGGTCCAGGATACGCAGTATTTT.

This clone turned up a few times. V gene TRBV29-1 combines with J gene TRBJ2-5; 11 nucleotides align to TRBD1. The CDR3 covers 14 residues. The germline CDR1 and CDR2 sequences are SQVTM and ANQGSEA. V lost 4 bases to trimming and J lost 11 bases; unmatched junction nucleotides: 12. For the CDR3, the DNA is TGCAGCGTTGGAGTGGGACAGGGGGTGAGAGAGCAGTACTTC. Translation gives CSVGVGQGVREQYF.

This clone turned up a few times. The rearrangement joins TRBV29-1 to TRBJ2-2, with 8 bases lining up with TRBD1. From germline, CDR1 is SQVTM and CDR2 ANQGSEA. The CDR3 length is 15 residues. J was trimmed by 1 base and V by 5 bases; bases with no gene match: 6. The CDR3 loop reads CSVWTGTGNTGELFF. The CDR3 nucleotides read TGCAGCGTTTGGACCGGGACAGGGAACACCGGGGAGCTGTTTTTT.